Below are 22 T cell receptor beta chains sequenced from a single sample in a study of cytomegalovirus exposure and HLA in healthy donors (dated by TCRdb to the late 2010s). The library was prepared using the immunoSEQ multiplex PCR assay. For the multiplex PCR, a mixture combining 60 forward primers for TCR Vbeta segments and 13 reverse primers for TCR Jbeta segments was used. Entries here come from immuneACCESS through TCRdb and include only in-frame sequences with V and J called. Some clones fail to appear in such tables; in the studies checked, an unresolved V gene covers under half of the shortfall, and the cause of the remainder is unknown. The sample yields approximately 100,000 clones; about 77% were counted once. Of the sample, about 4.5% falls within the top ten clones. Sequencing used PBMCs. The source is a woman between 18 and 29 years old in good health and CMV-seropositive.

The rearrangement joins TRBV5-1 to TRBJ1-1; D unresolved. The V gene's germline CDR1 is SGHRS and CDR2 YFSETQ. This CDR3 has 13 amino acids. V shed 4 bases and J shed 1 base, with 8 bases lying between them. CDR3 region: CASSTGANTEAFF. The DNA for the CDR3 is TGCGCCAGCAGCACGGGAGCGAACACTGAAGCTTTCTTT. Based on the CDR3 plus reference TRBV5-1 and TRBJ1-1, the full variable domain is KAGVTQTPRYLIKTRGQQVTLSCSPISGHRSVSWYQQTPGQGLQFLFEYFSETQRNKGNFPGRFSGRQFSNSRSEMNVSTLELGDSALYLCASSTGANTEAFFGQGTRLTVV.

The genes are TRBV7-3 and TRBJ2-7; D perhaps matches TRBD2 (6 bases). The CDR3 is 13 amino acids. The germline gives CDR1 SGHTA, CDR2 FQGTGA. Trimming removed 4 bases at V and 2 bases at J, with 9 bases between. DNA for the CDR3: TGTGCCAGCAGCTCCGGGGGTCCCTACGAGCAGTACTTC. Its translation is CASSSGGPYEQYF.

The V gene is TRBV7-2, the J gene TRBJ2-1; 7 nucleotides match TRBD1. CDR1 and CDR2 from the germline V gene are SGHTA and FQGNSA. This CDR3 comprises 13 residues. Losses at the gene ends were 5 bases for V and 6 bases for J; bases not matched to a gene: 4. The CDR3 spells CASSRGQINEQFF. The CDR3 DNA follows: TGTGCCAGCAGCAGGGGACAGATCAATGAGCAGTTCTTC. The entire variable domain, with the rest obtained from reference TRBV7-2 and TRBJ2-1, is as follows: GAGVSQSPSNKVTEKGKDVELRCDPISGHTALYWYRQSLGQGLEFLIYFQGNSAPDKSGLPSDRFSAERTGGSVSTLTIQRTQQEDSAVYLCASSRGQINEQFFGPGTRLTVL.

J is TRBJ2-1 and V is TRBV7-2; 7 bases map to TRBD2. The CDR3 is 14 amino acids. The V gene end was trimmed by 5 bases and the J gene end by 5 bases; junction bases not matched to a gene: 6. CDR1 and CDR2 (germline): SGHTA, FQGNSA. This chain's CDR3 is CASSPQREHNEQFF. The CDR3 region has the DNA TGTGCCAGCAGCCCACAGCGGGAACACAATGAGCAGTTCTTC. Looking up the rest from reference TRBV7-2 and TRBJ2-1 gives the full variable domain: GAGVSQSPSNKVTEKGKDVELRCDPISGHTALYWYRQSLGQGLEFLIYFQGNSAPDKSGLPSDRFSAERTGGSVSTLTIQRTQQEDSAVYLCASSPQREHNEQFFGPGTRLTVL.

CDR3 sequence reads: CASSLSVDSPHQPQHF. The CDR3 DNA reads TGTGCCAGCAGCTTATCGGTAGACAGCCCCCATCAGCCCCAGCATTTT. The chain joins TRBV11-2 to TRBJ1-5, with D possibly TRBD1 on 5 matching bases. V shed 2 bases and J shed 5 bases, with 16 bases lying between them. The CDR3 is 16 amino acids. The germline V gene has CDR1 SGHAT and CDR2 FQNNGV. The entire variable domain, with the rest obtained from reference TRBV11-2 and TRBJ1-5, is as follows: EAGVAQSPRYKIIEKRQSVAFWCNPISGHATLYWYQQILGQGPKLLIQFQNNGVVDDSQLPKDRFSAERLKGVDSTLKIQPAKLEDSAVYLCASSLSVDSPHQPQHFGDGTRLSIL.

The chain has TRBV19 and TRBJ1-5; D remains ambiguous. Germline V gives CDR1 LNHDA, CDR2 SQIVND (reference sequence). CDR3 length equals 12 residues. The V end was cut by 6 bases, the J end by 4 bases, with 7 bases between. This CDR3 reads CASRLKNQPQHF. The CDR3 DNA follows: TGTGCCAGTAGGCTAAAGAATCAGCCCCAGCATTTT.

This clone is a singleton in its sample. This rearrangement joins TRBV10-3 to TRBJ2-3, with D perhaps TRBD1 (5 bases). Germline V CDR1 and CDR2: ENHRY, SYGVKD. V lost 2 bases to trimming and J lost 6 bases, with 9 bases between them. The CDR3 sequence is 13 residues long. Here the CDR3 reads CAISEGGADTQYF. The CDR3 DNA sequence: TGTGCCATCAGTGAGGGTGGGGCGGATACGCAGTATTTT.

The chain carries TRBV27 and TRBJ2-1; D gene ambiguous. CDR3 length: 11 amino acids. Germline CDR1 is MNHEY and CDR2 is SMNVEV (reference sequence). V dropped 7 bases and J dropped 9 bases, with 10 bases sitting between them. This CDR3 is CASILSGEQFF. CDR3 nucleotide sequence: TGTGCCAGCATCCTATCCGGTGAGCAGTTCTTC.

The sample holds one count of this clone. This chain links TRBV27 with TRBJ2-7; 8 nucleotides match TRBD1. The CDR3 has 16 residues. Per germline, CDR1 MNHEY and CDR2 SMNVEV (reference sequence). The ends lost 1 base at V and 3 bases at J; junction bases unmatched: 8. The CDR3 sequence: CASSLYPLGQGYEQYF. DNA of the CDR3: TGTGCCAGCAGTTTATATCCGCTAGGACAGGGCTACGAGCAGTACTTC.

The chain couples TRBV19 to TRBJ2-7, with 9 positions matching TRBD1. Per germline, CDR1 LNHDA and CDR2 SQIVND (reference sequence). This CDR3 region has 15 residues. V was pared by 5 bases and J by 2 bases, with 7 bases of the junction left unmatched. CDR3 bases: TGTGCCAGTAGTGCCCGGGACAGGGTTACCTACGAGCAGTACTTC. Protein sequence: CASSARDRVTYEQYF. Filled out from reference TRBV19 and TRBJ2-7, the complete variable domain reads DGGITQSPKYLFRKEGQNVTLSCEQNLNHDAMYWYRQDPGQGLRLIYYSQIVNDFQKGDIAEGYSVSREKKESFPLTVTSAQKNPTAFYLCASSARDRVTYEQYFGPGTRLTVT.

This clone was found once. The chain carries TRBV4-3 and TRBJ2-1; TRBD2 might be the D (5 bases). The CDR3 loop spans 16 amino acids. V was cut by 1 base and J by 1 base, with 11 bases left in between. Germline V CDR1 and CDR2: LGHNA, YSLEER. The CDR3 protein is CASSQGTFFSYNEQFF. For the CDR3, the DNA is TGCGCCAGCAGCCAAGGGACTTTTTTTTCCTACAATGAGCAGTTCTTC.

The CDR3 coding sequence is TGTGCCACCCAAAACCTAGCGGGAGGGTCCTACGAGCAGTACTTC. Translation gives CATQNLAGGSYEQYF. This rearrangement joins TRBV15 to TRBJ2-7, with 12 bases lining up with TRBD2. Germline values: CDR1 LNHNV, CDR2 YYDKDF (reference sequence). The trim removed 8 bases at V and 1 base at J, leaving 6 bases unmatched. The CDR3 has 15 residues. Supplemented by reference TRBV15 and TRBJ2-7, the full variable domain reads DAMVIQNPRYQVTQFGKPVTLSCSQTLNHNVMYWYQQKSSQAPKLLFHYYDKDFNNEADTPDNFQSRRPNTSFCFLDIRSPGLGDTAMYLCATQNLAGGSYEQYFGPGTRLTVT.

The CDR3: CASSFLETQYF. Written as DNA, the CDR3 is TGTGCCAGCAGTTTTCTGGAGACCCAGTACTTC. The V call is TRBV28, the J call TRBJ2-5, with D hard to call. V lost 3 bases, J lost 5 bases, and 4 bases lay in between. Germline CDR1 and CDR2: MDHEN and SYDVKM. The CDR3 is made up of 11 amino acids.

This chain connects TRBV19 to TRBJ2-1, with a tentative D call TRBD2 (6 bases). V lost 6 bases to trimming and J lost 0 bases, with 15 bases between them. This CDR3 has 16 amino acids. Germline assignment: CDR1 LNHDA and CDR2 SQIVND (reference sequence). The CDR3 protein is CASRDLAPSSYNEQFF. CDR3 in DNA: TGTGCCAGTAGGGACCTAGCGCCCAGCTCCTACAATGAGCAGTTCTTC.

V is TRBV28 and J is TRBJ1-4; 8 nucleotides line up with TRBD1. The trim removed 6 bases at V and 0 bases at J, leaving 6 bases unmatched. Per germline, CDR1 MDHEN and CDR2 SYDVKM. This CDR3 region has 16 residues. The CDR3 DNA is TGTGCCAGCAGGTCGGAACAGGGGGCAACTAATGAAAAACTGTTTTTT. It translates to CASRSEQGATNEKLFF.

This clone was counted only a few times. The rearrangement links TRBV14 to TRBJ2-2, with 7 bases that match TRBD2. This CDR3 comprises 18 residues. J was trimmed by 1 base and V by 1 base; bases with no gene match: 9. Germline V gene data show CDR1 as SGHDN and CDR2 as FVKESK. CDR3 sequence: CASSQVGTTILNTGELFF. In DNA, the CDR3 is TGTGCCAGCAGCCAAGTAGGGACTACTATTTTGAACACCGGGGAGCTGTTTTTT.

There are a few counts of this clone. The chain uses TRBV6-4 and TRBJ1-1; 8 bases line up with TRBD1. Germline CDR1 and CDR2: MRHNA and SNTAGT. V was pared by 4 bases and J by 1 base, with 2 bases of the junction left unmatched. The CDR3 has 14 amino acids. The CDR3 DNA follows: TGTGCCAGCAGTGCCGGACAGGGGAACACTGAAGCTTTCTTT. Amino acids: CASSAGQGNTEAFF.

The chain has TRBV9 and TRBJ2-2; 9 nucleotides line up with TRBD1. The V and J ends lost 4 bases and 6 bases, in that order; junction bases with no gene match: 4. This CDR3 region has 14 residues. Germline values: CDR1 SGDLS, CDR2 YYNGEE. DNA of the CDR3: TGTGCCAGCAGCCTCCGGACAGGGGCCGGGGAGCTGTTTTTT. Translated, it gives CASSLRTGAGELFF.

CDR3: CASSAPGGNNPRFYEQYF. The CDR3 DNA sequence: TGTGCCAGCAGTGCGCCTGGGGGGAACAACCCCCGATTCTACGAGCAGTACTTC. The chain carries TRBV28 and TRBJ2-7; the D gene is possibly TRBD2 (6 bases). Germline assignment: CDR1 MDHEN and CDR2 SYDVKM. Between the trimmed V and J ends, which lost 5 bases and 3 bases, there was a span of 26 bases. The CDR3 extends over 18 amino acids.

This chain joins TRBV5-1 and TRBJ2-3, with 7 nucleotides matching TRBD1. The CDR3 is 15 amino acids. Per germline, CDR1 SGHRS and CDR2 YFSETQ. The junction had 7 bases not matched to a gene; V was cut back by 0 bases and J by 6 bases. CDR3: CASSLAVAGGDTQYF. As DNA, the CDR3 is TGCGCCAGCAGCTTGGCCGTGGCAGGGGGTGATACGCAGTATTTT.

The genes are TRBV7-2 and TRBJ2-1; TRBD2 agrees at 7 bases. The CDR3 has 15 amino acids. Germline V gene data show CDR1 as SGHTA and CDR2 as FQGNSA. The trim removed 5 bases at V and 6 bases at J, leaving 10 bases unmatched. The CDR3 spells CASSQARDYRNEQFF. Written as DNA, the CDR3 is TGTGCCAGCAGCCAAGCCCGGGACTACCGCAATGAGCAGTTCTTC. Full variable domain (missing parts from reference TRBV7-2 and TRBJ2-1): GAGVSQSPSNKVTEKGKDVELRCDPISGHTALYWYRQSLGQGLEFLIYFQGNSAPDKSGLPSDRFSAERTGGSVSTLTIQRTQQEDSAVYLCASSQARDYRNEQFFGPGTRLTVL.

This clone showed up just once. The J gene is TRBJ1-5, the V gene TRBV18, with D unresolved. From germline, CDR1 is KGHSH and CDR2 LQKENI. V lost 2 bases, J lost 4 bases, and 12 bases lay in between. This CDR3 spans 15 amino acids. DNA of the CDR3: TGTGCCAGCTCACCATCCGGGGTCGAAAATCAGCCCCAGCATTTT. Translating gives CASSPSGVENQPQHF.